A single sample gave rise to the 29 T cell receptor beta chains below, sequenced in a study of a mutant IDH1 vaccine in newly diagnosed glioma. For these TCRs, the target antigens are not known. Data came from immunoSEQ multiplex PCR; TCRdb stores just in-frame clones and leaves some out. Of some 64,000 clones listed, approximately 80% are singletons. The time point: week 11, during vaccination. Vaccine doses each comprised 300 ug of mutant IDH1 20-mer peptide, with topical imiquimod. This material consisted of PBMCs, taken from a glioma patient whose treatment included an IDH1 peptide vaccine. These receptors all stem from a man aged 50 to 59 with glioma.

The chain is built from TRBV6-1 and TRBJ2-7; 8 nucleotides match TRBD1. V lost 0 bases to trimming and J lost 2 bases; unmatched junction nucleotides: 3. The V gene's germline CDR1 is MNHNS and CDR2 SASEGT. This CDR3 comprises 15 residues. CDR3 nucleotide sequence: TGTGCCAGCAGTGAAGCGGGCAGGGGGCCCTACGAGCAGTACTTC. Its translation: CASSEAGRGPYEQYF.

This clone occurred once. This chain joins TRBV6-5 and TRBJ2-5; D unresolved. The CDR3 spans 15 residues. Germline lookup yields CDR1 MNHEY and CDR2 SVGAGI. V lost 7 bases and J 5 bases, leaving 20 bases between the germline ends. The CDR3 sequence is CASTFLDLLGETQYF. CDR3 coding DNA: TGTGCCAGCACTTTTTTGGATCTTCTTGGGGAGACCCAGTACTTC.

CDR3 region: CASSYTGTSLDTQYF. Here the CDR3 DNA reads TGTGCCAGCAGTTACACAGGGACTAGCCTAGATACGCAGTATTTT. The V call is TRBV6-6, the J call TRBJ2-3; 9 nucleotides agree with TRBD2. Germline CDR1 reads MNHNY; CDR2 reads SVGAGI (reference sequence). J lost 5 bases, V lost 2 bases, and 5 bases had no gene match. This CDR3 has 15 amino acids.

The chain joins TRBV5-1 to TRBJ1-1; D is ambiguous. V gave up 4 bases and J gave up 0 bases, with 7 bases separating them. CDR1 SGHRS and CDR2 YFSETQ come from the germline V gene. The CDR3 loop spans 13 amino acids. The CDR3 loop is CASSDTMNTEAFF. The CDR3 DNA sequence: TGCGCCAGCAGCGATACGATGAACACTGAAGCTTTCTTT.

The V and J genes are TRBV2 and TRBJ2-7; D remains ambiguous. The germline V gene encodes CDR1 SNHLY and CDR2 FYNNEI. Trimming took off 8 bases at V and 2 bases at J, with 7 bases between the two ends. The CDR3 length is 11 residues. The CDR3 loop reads CASSPTYEQYF. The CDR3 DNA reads TGTGCCAGCTCCCCAACCTACGAGCAGTACTTC.

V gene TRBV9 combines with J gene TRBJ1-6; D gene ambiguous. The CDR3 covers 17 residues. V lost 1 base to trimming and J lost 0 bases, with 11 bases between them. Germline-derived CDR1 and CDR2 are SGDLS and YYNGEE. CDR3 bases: TGTGCCAGCAGCGTAAGGGCAGAAAGCTCCTATAATTCACCCCTCCACTTT. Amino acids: CASSVRAESSYNSPLHF.

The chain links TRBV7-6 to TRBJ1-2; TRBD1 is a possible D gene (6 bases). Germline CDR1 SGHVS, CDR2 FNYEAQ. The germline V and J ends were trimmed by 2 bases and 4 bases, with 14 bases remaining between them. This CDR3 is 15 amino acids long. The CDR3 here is CASSLSRGGGYGYTF. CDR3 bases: TGTGCCAGCAGCTTATCGCGGGGAGGGGGCTATGGCTACACCTTC.

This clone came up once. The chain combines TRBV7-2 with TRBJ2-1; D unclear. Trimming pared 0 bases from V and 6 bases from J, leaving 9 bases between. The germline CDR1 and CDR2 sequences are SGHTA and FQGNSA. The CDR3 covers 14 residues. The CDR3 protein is CASSLAELGNEQFF. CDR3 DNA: TGTGCCAGCAGCTTAGCGGAGTTGGGCAATGAGCAGTTCTTC.

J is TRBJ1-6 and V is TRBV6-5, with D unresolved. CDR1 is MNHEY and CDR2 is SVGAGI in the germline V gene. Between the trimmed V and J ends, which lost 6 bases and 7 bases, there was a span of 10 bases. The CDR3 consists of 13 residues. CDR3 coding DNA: TGTGCCAGCAGCCGAGGAACAAATTCACCCCTCCACTTT. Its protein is CASSRGTNSPLHF.

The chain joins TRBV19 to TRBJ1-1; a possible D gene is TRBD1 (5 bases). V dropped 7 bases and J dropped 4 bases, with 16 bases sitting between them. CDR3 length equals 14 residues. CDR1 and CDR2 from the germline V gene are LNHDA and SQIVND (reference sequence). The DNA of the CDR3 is TGTGCCAGTAAGGAAGGCCCGAGGGGCACTGAAGCTTTCTTT. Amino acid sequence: CASKEGPRGTEAFF.

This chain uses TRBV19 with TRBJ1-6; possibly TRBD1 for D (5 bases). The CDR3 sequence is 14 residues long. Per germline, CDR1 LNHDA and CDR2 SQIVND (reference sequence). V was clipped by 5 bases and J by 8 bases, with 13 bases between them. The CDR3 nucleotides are TGTGCCAGTAGTTTCCGCTGGGGGGATTCACCCCTCCACTTT. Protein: CASSFRWGDSPLHF.

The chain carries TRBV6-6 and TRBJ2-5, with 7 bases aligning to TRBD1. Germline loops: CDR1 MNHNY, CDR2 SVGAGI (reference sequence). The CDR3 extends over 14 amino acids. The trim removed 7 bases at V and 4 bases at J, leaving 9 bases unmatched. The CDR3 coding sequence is TGTGCCAGCATCCCTCGTTCAGGGGGAGAGACCCAGTACTTC. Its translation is CASIPRSGGETQYF.

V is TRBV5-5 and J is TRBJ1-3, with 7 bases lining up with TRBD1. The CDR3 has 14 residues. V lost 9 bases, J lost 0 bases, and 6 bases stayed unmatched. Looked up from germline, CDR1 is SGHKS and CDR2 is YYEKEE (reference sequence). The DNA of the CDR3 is TGTGCCACCTGGGACAGCTACTCTGGAAACACCATATATTTT. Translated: CATWDSYSGNTIYF.

As DNA, the CDR3 is TGTGCCAGCTCACCAACTCCACAGGGGACGAGGGAAAAACTGTTTTTT. It yields the protein CASSPTPQGTREKLFF. This sequence joins TRBV18 and TRBJ1-4; 7 nucleotides align to TRBD1. The CDR3 is made up of 16 amino acids. Losses at the gene ends were 2 bases for V and 8 bases for J; bases not matched to a gene: 11. Germline V gene data show CDR1 as KGHSH and CDR2 as LQKENI.

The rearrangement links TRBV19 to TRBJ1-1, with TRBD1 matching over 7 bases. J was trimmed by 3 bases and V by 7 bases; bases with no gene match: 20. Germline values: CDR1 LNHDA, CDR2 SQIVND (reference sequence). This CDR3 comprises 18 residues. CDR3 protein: CASKDLTGVGQRYTEAFF. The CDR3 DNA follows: TGTGCCAGTAAGGACCTTACAGGGGTTGGACAGAGGTACACTGAAGCTTTCTTT. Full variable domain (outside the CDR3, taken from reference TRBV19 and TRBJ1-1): DGGITQSPKYLFRKEGQNVTLSCEQNLNHDAMYWYRQDPGQGLRLIYYSQIVNDFQKGDIAEGYSVSREKKESFPLTVTSAQKNPTAFYLCASKDLTGVGQRYTEAFFGQGTRLTVV.

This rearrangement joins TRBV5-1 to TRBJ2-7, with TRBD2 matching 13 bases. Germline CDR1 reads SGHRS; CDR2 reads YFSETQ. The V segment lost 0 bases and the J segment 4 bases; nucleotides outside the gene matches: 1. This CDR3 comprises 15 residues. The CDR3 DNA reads TGCGCCAGCAGCTTGGGACTAGCGGGGGGTTACGAGCAGTACTTC. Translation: CASSLGLAGGYEQYF.

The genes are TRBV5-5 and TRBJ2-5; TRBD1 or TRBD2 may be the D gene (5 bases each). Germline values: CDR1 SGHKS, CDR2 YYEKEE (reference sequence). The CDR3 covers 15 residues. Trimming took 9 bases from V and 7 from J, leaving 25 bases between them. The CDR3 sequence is CAKKNRDARLVTQYF. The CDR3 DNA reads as TGTGCCAAAAAGAACCGGGACGCTCGCCTTGTGACCCAGTACTTC.

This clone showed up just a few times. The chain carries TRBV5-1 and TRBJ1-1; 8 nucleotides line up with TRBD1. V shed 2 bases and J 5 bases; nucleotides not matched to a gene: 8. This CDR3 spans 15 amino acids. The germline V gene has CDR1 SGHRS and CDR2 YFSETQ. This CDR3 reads CASSLSGTGGTEAFF. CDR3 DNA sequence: TGCGCCAGCAGCTTATCCGGGACAGGCGGGACTGAAGCTTTCTTT. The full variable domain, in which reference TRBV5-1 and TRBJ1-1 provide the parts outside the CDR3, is KAGVTQTPRYLIKTRGQQVTLSCSPISGHRSVSWYQQTPGQGLQFLFEYFSETQRNKGNFPGRFSGRQFSNSRSEMNVSTLELGDSALYLCASSLSGTGGTEAFFGQGTRLTVV.

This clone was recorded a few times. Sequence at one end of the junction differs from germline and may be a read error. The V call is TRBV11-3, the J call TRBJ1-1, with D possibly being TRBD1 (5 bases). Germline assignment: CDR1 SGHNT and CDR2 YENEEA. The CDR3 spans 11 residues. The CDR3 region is CASSLDMLRGF. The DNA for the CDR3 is TGTGCCAGCAGCTTAGATATGTTGAGGGGCTTT.

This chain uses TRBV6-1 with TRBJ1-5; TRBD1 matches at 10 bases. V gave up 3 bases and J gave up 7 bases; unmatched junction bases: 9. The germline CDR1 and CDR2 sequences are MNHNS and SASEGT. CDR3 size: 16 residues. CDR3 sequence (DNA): TGTGCCAGCAGTGACCGGACAGGGGGGGGAGGGCAGCCCCAGCATTTT. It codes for CASSDRTGGGGQPQHF.

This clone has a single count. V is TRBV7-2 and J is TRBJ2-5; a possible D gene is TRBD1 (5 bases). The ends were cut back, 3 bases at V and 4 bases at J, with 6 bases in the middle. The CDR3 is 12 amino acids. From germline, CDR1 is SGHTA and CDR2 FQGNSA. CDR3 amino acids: CASSFRAETQYF. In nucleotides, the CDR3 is TGTGCCAGCAGCTTCAGGGCAGAGACCCAGTACTTC.

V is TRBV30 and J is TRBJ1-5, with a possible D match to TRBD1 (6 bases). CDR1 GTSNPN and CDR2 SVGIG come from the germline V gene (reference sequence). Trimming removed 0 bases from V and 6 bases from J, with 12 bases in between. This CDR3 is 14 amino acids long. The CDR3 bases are TGTGCCTGGAGTGTATTACGGGGGGCTCAGCCCCAGCATTTT. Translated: CAWSVLRGAQPQHF.

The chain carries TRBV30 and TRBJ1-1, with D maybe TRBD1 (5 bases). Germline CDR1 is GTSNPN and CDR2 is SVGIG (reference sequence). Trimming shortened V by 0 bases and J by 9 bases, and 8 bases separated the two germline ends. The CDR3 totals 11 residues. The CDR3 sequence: CAWSVQEKAFF. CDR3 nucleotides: TGTGCCTGGAGTGTACAGGAAAAAGCTTTCTTT. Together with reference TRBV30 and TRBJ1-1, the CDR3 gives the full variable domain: SQTIHQWPATLVQPVGSPLSLECTVEGTSNPNLYWYRQAAGRGLQLLFYSVGIGQISSEVPQNLSASRPQDRQFILSSKKLLLSDSGFYLCAWSVQEKAFFGQGTRLTVV.

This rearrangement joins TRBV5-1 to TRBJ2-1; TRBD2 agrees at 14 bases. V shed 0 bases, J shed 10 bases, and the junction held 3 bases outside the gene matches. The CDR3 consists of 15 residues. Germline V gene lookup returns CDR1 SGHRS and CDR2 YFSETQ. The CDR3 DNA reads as TGCGCCAGCAGCTTGGCGACTAGCGGGAGGGGGGAGCAGTTCTTC. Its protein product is CASSLATSGRGEQFF.

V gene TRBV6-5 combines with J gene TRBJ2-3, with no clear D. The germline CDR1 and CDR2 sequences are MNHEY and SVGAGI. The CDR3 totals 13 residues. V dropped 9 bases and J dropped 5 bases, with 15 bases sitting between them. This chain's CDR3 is CASSSPAIDTQYF. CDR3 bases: TGTGCCAGTAGCTCCCCAGCAATAGATACGCAGTATTTT.

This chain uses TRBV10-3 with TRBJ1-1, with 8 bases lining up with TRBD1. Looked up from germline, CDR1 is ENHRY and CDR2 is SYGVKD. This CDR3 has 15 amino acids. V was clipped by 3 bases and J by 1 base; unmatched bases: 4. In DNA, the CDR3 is TGTGCCATCAGTGAAGACAGGGGACGGAACACTGAAGCTTTCTTT. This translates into CAISEDRGRNTEAFF.

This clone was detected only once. The CDR3 DNA is TGTGCCAGCAGTGAATCTCAAGGAAGCTACACCTTC. It yields the protein CASSESQGSYTF. The chain links TRBV6-1 to TRBJ1-2; D gene uncertain. CDR3 length: 12 amino acids. V lost 2 bases and J 9 bases, leaving 10 bases between the germline ends. CDR1 MNHNS and CDR2 SASEGT come from the germline V gene.

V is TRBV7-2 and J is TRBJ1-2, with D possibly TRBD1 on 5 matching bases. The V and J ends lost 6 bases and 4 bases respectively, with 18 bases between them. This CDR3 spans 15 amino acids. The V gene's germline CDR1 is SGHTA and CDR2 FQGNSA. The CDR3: CASRAPGTEPYGYTF. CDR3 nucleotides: TGTGCCAGCAGAGCTCCCGGGACGGAACCCTATGGCTACACCTTC.

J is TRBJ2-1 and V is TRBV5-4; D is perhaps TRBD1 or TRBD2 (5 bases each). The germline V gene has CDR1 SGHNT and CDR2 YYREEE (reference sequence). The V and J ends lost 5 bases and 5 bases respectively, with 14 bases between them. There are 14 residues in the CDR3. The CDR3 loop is CASSFTGTDNEQFF. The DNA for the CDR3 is TGTGCCAGCAGTTTTACCGGGACCGACAATGAGCAGTTCTTC.